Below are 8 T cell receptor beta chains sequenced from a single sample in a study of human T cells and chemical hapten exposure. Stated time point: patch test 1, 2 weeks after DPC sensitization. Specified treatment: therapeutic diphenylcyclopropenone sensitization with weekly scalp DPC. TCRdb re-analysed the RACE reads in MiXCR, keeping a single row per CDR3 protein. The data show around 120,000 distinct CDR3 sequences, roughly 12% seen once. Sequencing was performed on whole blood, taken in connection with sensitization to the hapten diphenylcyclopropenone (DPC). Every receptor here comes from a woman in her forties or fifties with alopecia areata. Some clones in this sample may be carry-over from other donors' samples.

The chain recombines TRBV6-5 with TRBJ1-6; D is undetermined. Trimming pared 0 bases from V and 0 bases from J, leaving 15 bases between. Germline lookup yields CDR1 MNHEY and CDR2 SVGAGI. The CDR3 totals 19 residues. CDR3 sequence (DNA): TGTGCCAGCAGTTACTCTCAGAGAGGGCCGGTCTCCTATAATTCACCCCTCCACTTT. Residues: CASSYSQRGPVSYNSPLHF.

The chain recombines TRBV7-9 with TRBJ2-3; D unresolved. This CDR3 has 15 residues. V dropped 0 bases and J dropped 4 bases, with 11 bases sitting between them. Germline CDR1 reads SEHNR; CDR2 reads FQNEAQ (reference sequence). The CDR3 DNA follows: TGTGCCAGCAGCTTAGCGCGCGGCGGTTCAGATACGCAGTATTTT. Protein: CASSLARGGSDTQYF. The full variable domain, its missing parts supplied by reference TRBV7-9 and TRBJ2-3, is DTGVSQNPRHKITKRGQNVTFRCDPISEHNRLYWYRQTLGQGPEFLTYFQNEAQLEKSRLLSDRFSAERPKGSFSTLEIQRTEQGDSAMYLCASSLARGGSDTQYFGPGTRLTVL.

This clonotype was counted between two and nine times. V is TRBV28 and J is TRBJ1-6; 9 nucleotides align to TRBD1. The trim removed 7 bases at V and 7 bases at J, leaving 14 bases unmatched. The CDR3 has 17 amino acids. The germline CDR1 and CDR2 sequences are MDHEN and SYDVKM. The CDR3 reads CASIRGGTGIRNSPLHF. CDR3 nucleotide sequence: TGTGCCAGCATCAGAGGAGGGACAGGGATTCGAAATTCACCCCTCCACTTT. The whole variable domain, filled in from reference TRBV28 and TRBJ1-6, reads DVKVTQSSRYLVKRTGEKVFLECVQDMDHENMFWYRQDPGLGLRLIYFSYDVKMKEKGDIPEGYSVSREKKERFSLILESASTNQTSMYLCASIRGGTGIRNSPLHFGNGTRLTVT.

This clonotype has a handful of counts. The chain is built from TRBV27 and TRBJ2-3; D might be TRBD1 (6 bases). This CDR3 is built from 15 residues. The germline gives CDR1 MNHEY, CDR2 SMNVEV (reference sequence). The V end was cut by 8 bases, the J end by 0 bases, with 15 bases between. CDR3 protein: CASHPWGQSTDTQYF. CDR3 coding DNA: TGTGCCAGCCATCCGTGGGGACAAAGCACAGATACGCAGTATTTT.

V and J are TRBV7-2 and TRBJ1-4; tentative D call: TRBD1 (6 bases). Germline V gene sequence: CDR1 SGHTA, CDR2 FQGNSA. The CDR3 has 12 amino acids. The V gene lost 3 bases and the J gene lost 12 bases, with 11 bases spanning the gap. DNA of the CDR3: TGTGCCAGCAGCTTTAATGGGGGCGAACTGTTTTTT. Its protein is CASSFNGGELFF.

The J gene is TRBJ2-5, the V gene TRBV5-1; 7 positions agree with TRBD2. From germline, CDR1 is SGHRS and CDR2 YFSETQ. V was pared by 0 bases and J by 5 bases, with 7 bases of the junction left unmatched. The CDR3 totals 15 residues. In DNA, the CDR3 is TGCGCCAGCAGCTTGGCAGCGGGGATCGGTGAGACCCAGTACTTC. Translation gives CASSLAAGIGETQYF.

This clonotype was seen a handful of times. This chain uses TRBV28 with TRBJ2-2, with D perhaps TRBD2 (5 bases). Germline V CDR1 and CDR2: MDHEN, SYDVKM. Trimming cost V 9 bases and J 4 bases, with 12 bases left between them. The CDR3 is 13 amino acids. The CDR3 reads CASLTGSTGELFF. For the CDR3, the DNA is TGTGCCAGTCTGACGGGGAGCACCGGGGAGCTGTTTTTT.

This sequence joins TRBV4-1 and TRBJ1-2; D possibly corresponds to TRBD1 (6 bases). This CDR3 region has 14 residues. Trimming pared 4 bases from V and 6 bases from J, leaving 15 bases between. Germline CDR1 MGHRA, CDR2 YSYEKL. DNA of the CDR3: TGCGCCAGCAGCCTGGGTACAGGGCTCAATGGCTACACCTTC. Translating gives CASSLGTGLNGYTF.